This T cell receptor (beta chain) stems from a study of regulatory T cells in long-lasting Graves disease. Broader study findings: Graves' patients with persistent disease showed TCR diversity lower than patients newly diagnosed. The study found TRBV28, TRBJ1-2 and TRBJ2-5 favored in persistent disease. The work looked only at peripheral blood and did not look at thyroid tissue.

Notes on this clonotype: Its cognate antigen is unknown.

The CDR3 contains 15 residues. V lost 5 bases to trimming and J lost 0 bases, with 11 bases between them. The germline gives CDR1 SEHNR, CDR2 FQNEAQ (reference sequence). CDR3-region Arm-PCR and iRepertoire HTBI primers produced the TCR beta libraries. Each CDR3 protein is one row after TCRdb ran MiXCR on the multiplex PCR reads. The sample has over 250,000 distinct CDR3 sequences, 22% seen once; the top ten hold about 56%. Noted time point: persistent/refractory GD, antithyroid drugs over 5 years with positive TRAb. PBMC RNA served as the TCR library source. Xi'an, China, was home to the endocrinology department that provided patients.

The rearrangement joins TRBV7-9 to TRBJ1-5, with D tentatively TRBD1 (6 bases). The TCR originated in a female donor with Graves disease. The sequencing here drew on peripheral blood mononuclear cells (PBMCs), taken when the disease was refractory, from a patient treated with antithyroid drugs. This CDR3 is CASSPGGHSNQPQHF. The CDR3 bases are TGTGCCAGCAGCCCGGGGGGCCATAGCAATCAGCCCCAGCATTTT.